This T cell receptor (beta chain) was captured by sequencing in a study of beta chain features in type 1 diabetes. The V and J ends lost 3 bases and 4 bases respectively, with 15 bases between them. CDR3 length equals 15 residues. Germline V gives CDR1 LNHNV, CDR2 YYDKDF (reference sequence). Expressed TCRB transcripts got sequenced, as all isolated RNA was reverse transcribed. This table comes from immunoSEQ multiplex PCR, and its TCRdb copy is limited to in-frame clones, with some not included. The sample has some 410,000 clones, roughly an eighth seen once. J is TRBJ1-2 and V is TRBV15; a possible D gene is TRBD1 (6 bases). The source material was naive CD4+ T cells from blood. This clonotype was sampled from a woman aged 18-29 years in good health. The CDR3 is CATSRGKDSLYGYTF. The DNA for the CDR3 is TGTGCCACCAGCAGGGGAAAGGACAGCCTCTATGGCTACACCTTC.